This T cell receptor (beta chain) was observed in a study of cytomegalovirus exposure and HLA in healthy donors. Study conclusions and caveats: TCR beta chains numbering some 150 were designated cytomegalovirus-associated.

The PCR had 60 Vbeta and 13 Jbeta primers. The assay was immunoSEQ multiplex PCR, and TCRdb's table has in-frame clones only and misses some. Among 160,000 or so clones listed, 70% to 80% were seen once. With respect to this clone: Its cognate antigen is unknown.

The sequence was collected from a man aged 55 to 69 in good health and CMV-seronegative. Sequenced: PBMCs.

The CDR3 protein is CASSQETSGRFTDTQYF. The CDR3, as DNA: TGCGCCAGCAGCCAGGAGACTAGCGGGAGGTTTACAGATACGCAGTATTTT. V and J are TRBV4-3 and TRBJ2-3; 13 nucleotides agree with TRBD2. V shed 3 bases and J 3 bases; nucleotides not matched to a gene: 6. Germline values: CDR1 LGHNA, CDR2 YSLEER. CDR3 length: 17 residues.